This entry lists 7 T cell receptor beta chains sequenced from one sample in a study of control samples from healthy donors and cancer patients. Measured with immunoSEQ multiplex PCR; TCRdb has only the in-frame clones, and not every one. The sample has around 180,000 clones; 85% to 90% are singletons. The specimen was blood. The receptors shown here come from a woman between 25 and 40 years old in good health.

This chain links TRBV7-9 with TRBJ2-5; TRBD2 is a possible D gene (7 bases). This CDR3 is 17 amino acids long. CDR1 SEHNR and CDR2 FQNEAQ come from the germline V gene (reference sequence). V lost 1 base and J lost 9, with 24 bases in between. The CDR3 DNA is TGTGCCAGCAGCTTAGTGGGGGCCAATCCTCGCGGGAGTTCCCAGTACTTC. It specifies CASSLVGANPRGSSQYF.

The V gene is TRBV9, the J gene TRBJ2-1; the match to TRBD2 covers 10 bases. With V trimmed by 0 bases and J by 10 bases, 7 bases remained unmatched. The CDR3 has 15 amino acids. CDR1 SGDLS and CDR2 YYNGEE come from the germline V gene. The CDR3 is CASSVGAGGPWEQFF. The CDR3 DNA is TGTGCCAGCAGCGTAGGAGCGGGGGGGCCGTGGGAGCAGTTCTTC.

The rearrangement uses TRBV6-5 and TRBJ2-7; no definite D call. Germline CDR1 is MNHEY and CDR2 is SVGAGI. CDR3 length: 15 amino acids. Trimming removed 0 bases from V and 5 bases from J, with 14 bases in between. The CDR3 reads CASSYSSFGGDEQYF. Written as DNA, the CDR3 is TGTGCCAGCAGTTACTCGAGTTTTGGCGGTGACGAGCAGTACTTC.

The chain combines TRBV3-1 (or the pseudogene TRBV3-2) with TRBJ2-5, with 8 bases fitting TRBD1. Unmatched junction bases numbered 7, after V lost 3 bases and J lost 7 bases. The CDR3 has 14 amino acids. Germline CDR1 LGHDT, CDR2 YNNKEL (reference sequence). In DNA form, the CDR3 reads TGTGCCAGCAGCCAGGCCAGGGGGCTTGGGACCCAGTACTTC. It translates to CASSQARGLGTQYF.

The chain employs TRBV5-1 and TRBJ1-1, with D possibly being TRBD1 (6 bases). V lost 1 base to trimming and J lost 5 bases, with 9 bases between them. Germline V CDR1 and CDR2: SGHRS, YFSETQ. This CDR3 spans 13 amino acids. CDR3 nucleotides: TGCGCCAGCAGCTTGAACACAGGGACTGAAGCTTTCTTT. Amino acid sequence: CASSLNTGTEAFF.

CDR3 sequence: CSVEIQGLDTEAFF. The CDR3 nucleotides are TGCAGCGTTGAAATACAGGGGCTCGACACTGAAGCTTTCTTT. The V call is TRBV29-1, the J call TRBJ1-1, with 7 bases lining up with TRBD1. After removal of 2 bases from V and 3 bases from J, the junction contained 6 bases not matched to a gene. In germline, CDR1 is SQVTM, CDR2 ANQGSEA. The CDR3 is 14 residues long.

V is TRBV29-1 and J is TRBJ1-1; D gene unclear. The CDR3 contains 13 residues. Deletions cut 3 bases from V and 6 bases from J, with 14 bases between. Germline assignment: CDR1 SQVTM and CDR2 ANQGSEA. CDR3 nucleotides: TGCAGCGTTGACAGCGGCAGTAGGGCTGAAGCTTTCTTT. Translation: CSVDSGSRAEAFF.